This T cell receptor beta chain was sequenced during a study of beta chain features in type 1 diabetes. Whole-study context: Regarding age, gender and cell yields, patients proved similar to healthy donors. Examination of sorted cells across all samples involved around 99 million cells.

In its sample, this clone was seen a few times. The sample contains more than one DNA sequence encoding this CDR3. The CDR3 length is 15 residues. V dropped 4 bases and J dropped 4; count of bases not matched to a gene: 3. Germline-derived CDR1 and CDR2 are SGHNT and YYREEE (reference sequence). TCRB transcripts that were expressed got sequenced, as all of the isolated RNA had been reverse transcribed. Here immunoSEQ multiplex PCR was the method, and the copy in TCRdb shows in-frame clones only, minus some. The sample shows roughly 610,000 clones, about 16% of them seen only once. The genes are TRBV5-4 and TRBJ2-5, with 14 bases matching TRBD2. Sequencing input: naive CD4+ T cells from blood. This clonotype was sampled from a man between 18 and 35 years old in good health. In nucleotides, the CDR3 is TGTGCCAGCAGCCCGGGACTAGCGGGGGCAGAGACCCAGTACTTC. Protein: CASSPGLAGAETQYF.